This T cell receptor beta chain appears in the sequencing data of a study of blood T cells in healthy people across ages. Study observations and caveats: Comparison with aged donors showed that long-lived donors had more naive CD4+ cells and higher diversity.

For every donor, a draw yielded ten milliliters of peripheral blood. A J-beta primer mix and a sample-barcoded 5' primer were used in a second PCR of roughly 7 to 12 cycles. Every cDNA was tagged by a template-switch adaptor with 12 random nucleotides. One entry per CDR3 protein results from TCRdb running MiXCR on the 5' RACE reads. The table includes some 1,800,000 distinct CDR3 sequences, approximately 40% detected once. This clonotype was counted ten times or more. The antigen is not known. Trimming removed 4 bases at V and 3 bases at J, with 19 bases between. CDR1 is MDHEN, CDR2 SYDVKM, per germline. This CDR3 has 17 amino acids.

The chain employs TRBV28 and TRBJ2-1; perhaps TRBD2 as D (7 bases). This receptor was taken from a human donor in good health. Specimen: blood. CDR3 in amino acids: CASSSGGAGVIYNEQFF. The CDR3 DNA reads as TGTGCCAGCAGTTCTGGGGGGGCAGGGGTTATCTACAATGAGCAGTTCTTC.